Listed here is a single TCR beta chain. The source of the sample is a study of blood T cell repertoires in COVID-19. For the study at large: The United States, Italy and Spain provided the acute and convalescent COVID-19 samples.

The authors' processing: Reference gene primers were amplified, and this amplification served to estimate nucleated cell counts. Only in-frame clones appear in the TCRdb table, and some are missing; sequencing was by immunoSEQ multiplex PCR. The D gene and trimming were derived from the DNA, and the V and J assignments and clone size from that table. The table includes roughly 88,000 clones, approximately 90% detected once. The CDR3 is made up of 13 amino acids. Losses at the gene ends were 5 bases for V and 7 bases for J; bases not matched to a gene: 1. Germline lookup yields CDR1 SGHNT and CDR2 YENEEA.

The TCR originated in a woman aged 55 to 70 with COVID-19, enrolled during active disease. The sample comprised peripheral blood. This chain uses TRBV11-3 with TRBJ2-1, with 11 bases identical to TRBD1. In DNA, the CDR3 is TGTGCCAGCAGCGGGGACAGGGGGAATGAGCAGTTCTTC. Its translation is CASSGDRGNEQFF.